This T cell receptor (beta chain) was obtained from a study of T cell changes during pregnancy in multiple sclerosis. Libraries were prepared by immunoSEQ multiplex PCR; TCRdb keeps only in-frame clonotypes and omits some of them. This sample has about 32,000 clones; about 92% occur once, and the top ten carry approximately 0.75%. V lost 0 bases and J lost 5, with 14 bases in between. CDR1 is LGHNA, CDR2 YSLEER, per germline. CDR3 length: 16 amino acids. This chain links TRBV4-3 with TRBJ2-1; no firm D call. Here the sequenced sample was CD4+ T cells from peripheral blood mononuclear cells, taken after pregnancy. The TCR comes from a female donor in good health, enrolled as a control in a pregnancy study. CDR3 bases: TGCGCCAGCAGCCAAGATAACCCCGGGTCCCACAATGAGCAGTTCTTC. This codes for CASSQDNPGSHNEQFF.